This TCR beta chain derives from a study of OX40 agonist ivuxolimab in advanced cancers. In the study overall: Of the participants, approximately 38% had some prior anti-PD-1, anti-PD-L1 or anti-CTLA-4 therapy, which was allowed.

The protocol was immunoSEQ multiplex PCR, while the TCRdb copy is restricted to in-frame clones and leaves out a portion. This table holds about 77,000 clones, 85% to 90% found once. General study results and limits: Nonresponders included some who also had low normalized T-cell clonal expansion.

V was pared by 5 bases and J by 5 bases, with 6 bases of the junction left unmatched. The CDR3 is made up of 15 amino acids. The V gene's germline CDR1 is PRHDT and CDR2 FYEKMQ (reference sequence). As regards this clone: Its specificity is not known.

The clonotype originates from an adult with an advanced solid tumor such as melanoma, head and neck, liver or kidney cancer. The source was CD4+ or CD8+ T cells sorted from blood, collected in a trial of the OX40 agonist ivuxolimab. The gene calls are TRBV13 and TRBJ1-2, with 12 positions matching TRBD1. CDR3: CASSGRDRGPYGYTF. The CDR3 DNA sequence: TGTGCCAGCAGCGGCCGGGACAGGGGGCCGTATGGCTACACCTTC.